This T cell receptor (beta chain) was sequenced for a study of beta chain features in type 1 diabetes. On the study more broadly: Across every sample, approximately 110,000,000 sorted cells were examined in total. General study findings and limits: Across all four CD4+ subsets, people with type 1 diabetes showed modestly shorter TCRB CDR3s. An over-representation of cells with high TCR expression could result from cDNA sequencing.

The V and J ends lost 5 bases and 3 bases, in that order; junction bases with no gene match: 11. This CDR3 region has 15 residues. Germline V CDR1 and CDR2: SGHRS, YFSETQ. Regarding this clone: Its matching antigen is unknown.

TCRB transcripts that were expressed got sequenced, as all of the isolated RNA had been reverse transcribed. The assay was immunoSEQ multiplex PCR, and TCRdb's table has in-frame clones only and misses some. The data hold just over 600,000 clones, with about 14% observed a single time. CD45RO/CCR7/CD25/CD127/CD95/CD27 staining was used to isolate CD4+ naive, central memory, regulatory and stem cell-like memory cells by sorting. The chain recombines TRBV5-1 with TRBJ2-7; TRBD1 matches at 7 bases. The clonotype comes from a man between 18 and 35 years old in good health. The sequenced sample was naive CD4+ T cells from blood. CDR3 DNA: TGCGCCAGCAGATCCAGACAGGGTCCTATCTACGAGCAGTACTTC. This encodes CASRSRQGPIYEQYF.